This TCR beta chain was observed in a study of shared clonotypes between healthy human individuals. Study-level information: CD4 naive and memory got three plates each, CD8 naive two, CD8 memory one.

The assay used deep level. Every subset had its genomic DNA shared out evenly among several immunoSEQ plates. Produced via immunoSEQ multiplex PCR; TCRdb's table is partial and in-frame only. The sample has some 1 million clones, roughly 80% seen once. Points on this clone: The antigen remains undetermined.

Study-level findings and limits: Despite large depth, rarefaction showed incomplete sorted-subset sequencing.

The specimen was memory CD4+ T cells sorted from blood. Subset meaning: CD45RA-negative fraction. The clonotype originates from a man younger than 30 in good health.

CDR3 in amino acids: CASSIDRGETGELFF. The CDR3 nucleotides read TGTGCCAGTAGTATAGACAGGGGTGAAACCGGGGAGCTGTTTTTT. The rearrangement links TRBV19 to TRBJ2-2; TRBD1 is a possible D gene (6 bases). V lost 0 bases to trimming and J lost 5 bases, with 10 bases between them. Germline CDR1 and CDR2: LNHDA and SQIVND (reference sequence). The CDR3 has 15 residues.